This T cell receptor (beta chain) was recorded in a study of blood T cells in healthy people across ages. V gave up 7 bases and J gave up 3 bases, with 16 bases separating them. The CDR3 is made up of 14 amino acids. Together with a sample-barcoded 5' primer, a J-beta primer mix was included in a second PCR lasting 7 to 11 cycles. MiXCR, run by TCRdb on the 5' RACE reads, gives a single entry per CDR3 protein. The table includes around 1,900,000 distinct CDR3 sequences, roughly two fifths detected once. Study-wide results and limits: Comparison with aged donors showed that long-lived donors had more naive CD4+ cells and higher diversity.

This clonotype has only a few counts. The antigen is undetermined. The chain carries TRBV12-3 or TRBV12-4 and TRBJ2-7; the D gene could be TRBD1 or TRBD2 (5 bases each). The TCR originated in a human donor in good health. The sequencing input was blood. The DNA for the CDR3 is TGTGCCAGCACCCGGGACCTCCGGGGCTACGAGCAGTACTTC. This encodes CASTRDLRGYEQYF.